Listed below are T cell receptor beta chains from one sample, sequenced in a study of T cell responses to AZD1222 COVID-19 vaccine. Produced via immunoSEQ multiplex PCR; TCRdb's table is partial and in-frame only. Here the sample spans about 120,000 clones, about 90% being singletons. This specimen consisted of peripheral blood, obtained on day 0 of AZD1222 vaccination. These receptors were obtained from an adult in good health. The CDR3 runs from the conserved cysteine through the conserved F or W. Fields, in order: CDR3 length, J gene, V gene, D gene, clone size, CDR3 protein, CDR3 DNA. The D gene is left open where the match is weak. Not every row has a clone size; where given, it reads once, few, many or a size class.

CDR3 length: 18; J gene: TRBJ2-6; V gene: TRBV30; D gene: TRBD2; clone size: NA; CDR3 protein: CAWSVHPGGFSGANVLTF; CDR3 DNA: TGTGCCTGGAGTGTACACCCGGGGGGGTTCTCTGGGGCCAACGTCCTGACTTTC
CDR3 length: 13; J gene: TRBJ1-5; V gene: TRBV12-5; D gene: NA; clone size: NA; CDR3 protein: CASGINSNQPQHF; CDR3 DNA: TGTGCTAGTGGTATTAATAGCAATCAGCCCCAGCATTTT
CDR3 length: 13; J gene: TRBJ1-1; V gene: TRBV6-1; D gene: NA; clone size: few; CDR3 protein: CASSEQGSTEAFF; CDR3 DNA: TGTGCCAGCAGTGAGCAGGGCAGCACTGAAGCTTTCTTT
CDR3 length: 13; J gene: TRBJ1-1; V gene: TRBV30; D gene: NA; clone size: NA; CDR3 protein: CAWERVMNTEAFF; CDR3 DNA: TGTGCCTGGGAGAGAGTTATGAACACTGAAGCTTTCTTT
CDR3 length: 13; J gene: TRBJ1-5; V gene: TRBV12-3/TRBV12-4; D gene: NA; clone size: NA; CDR3 protein: CASSYRVGEPQHF; CDR3 DNA: TGTGCCAGCAGCTACCGTGTAGGGGAGCCCCAGCATTTT
CDR3 length: 12; J gene: TRBJ1-2; V gene: TRBV6-1; D gene: NA; clone size: once; CDR3 protein: CASSDPSYGYTF; CDR3 DNA: TGTGCCAGCAGTGACCCAAGCTATGGCTACACCTTC
CDR3 length: 17; J gene: TRBJ2-3; V gene: TRBV14; D gene: TRBD2; clone size: NA; CDR3 protein: CASSQDSSSGRSATQYF; CDR3 DNA: TGTGCCAGCAGCCAAGATTCGTCTAGCGGGAGGTCGGCGACGCAGTATTTT
CDR3 length: 14; J gene: TRBJ2-2; V gene: TRBV9; D gene: NA; clone size: NA; CDR3 protein: CASSVDLGTGELFF; CDR3 DNA: TGTGCCAGCAGCGTAGATTTAGGCACCGGGGAGCTGTTTTTT
CDR3 length: 13; J gene: TRBJ2-7; V gene: TRBV3-1/TRBV3-2; D gene: NA; clone size: NA; CDR3 protein: CASSQGVRNEQYF; CDR3 DNA: TGTGCCAGCAGCCAAGGGGTTCGGAACGAGCAGTACTTC
CDR3 length: 16; J gene: TRBJ1-5; V gene: TRBV3-1/TRBV3-2; D gene: NA; clone size: NA; CDR3 protein: CASSQGWGSHNQPQHF; CDR3 DNA: TGTGCCAGCAGCCAAGGATGGGGTTCCCACAATCAGCCCCAGCATTTT
CDR3 length: 15; J gene: TRBJ1-5; V gene: TRBV9; D gene: TRBD1; clone size: NA; CDR3 protein: CASSKTGGDNQPQHF; CDR3 DNA: TGTGCCAGCAGCAAGACAGGGGGAGACAATCAGCCCCAGCATTTT
CDR3 length: 11; J gene: TRBJ1-3; V gene: TRBV19; D gene: NA; clone size: NA; CDR3 protein: CASLIGNTIYF; CDR3 DNA: TGTGCCAGCTTGATCGGAAACACCATATATTTT
CDR3 length: 15; J gene: TRBJ2-7; V gene: TRBV6-5; D gene: TRBD1; clone size: NA; CDR3 protein: CATYLDQGGSREQYF; CDR3 DNA: TGTGCCACCTACCTGGATCAAGGGGGCTCGAGGGAGCAGTACTTC
CDR3 length: 13; J gene: TRBJ2-7; V gene: TRBV7-9; D gene: NA; clone size: NA; CDR3 protein: CASNANVNDEQYF; CDR3 DNA: TGTGCCAGCAACGCTAACGTAAACGACGAGCAGTACTTC
CDR3 length: 13; J gene: TRBJ2-1; V gene: TRBV12-3/TRBV12-4; D gene: NA; clone size: once; CDR3 protein: CASSLVGGGEQFF; CDR3 DNA: TGTGCCAGCAGTTTAGTAGGGGGGGGTGAGCAGTTCTTC
CDR3 length: 14; J gene: TRBJ1-5; V gene: TRBV30; D gene: TRBD1; clone size: NA; CDR3 protein: CAWSSDRVFQPQHF; CDR3 DNA: TGTGCCTGGAGTTCGGACAGGGTATTTCAGCCCCAGCATTTT
CDR3 length: 21; J gene: TRBJ2-1; V gene: TRBV5-1; D gene: TRBD1; clone size: NA; CDR3 protein: CASSLAEEGGVPTGLFNEQFF; CDR3 DNA: TGCGCCAGCAGCTTGGCCGAGGAAGGGGGCGTCCCGACTGGGCTCTTCAATGAGCAGTTCTTC
CDR3 length: 17; J gene: TRBJ1-3; V gene: TRBV28; D gene: TRBD1; clone size: once; CDR3 protein: CASVPGQGTYSGNTIYF; CDR3 DNA: TGTGCCAGCGTCCCGGGACAGGGGACTTACTCTGGAAACACCATATATTTT
CDR3 length: 11; J gene: TRBJ1-1; V gene: TRBV20-1; D gene: NA; clone size: once; CDR3 protein: CSAGLALEAFF; CDR3 DNA: TGCAGTGCTGGACTTGCCCTTGAAGCTTTCTTT
CDR3 length: 13; J gene: TRBJ1-1; V gene: TRBV2; D gene: NA; clone size: NA; CDR3 protein: CASSPEGGTEAFF; CDR3 DNA: TGTGCCAGCAGTCCCGAGGGTGGCACTGAAGCTTTCTTT
CDR3 length: 17; J gene: TRBJ2-1; V gene: TRBV19; D gene: NA; clone size: NA; CDR3 protein: CASSIGLSRGSYNEQFF; CDR3 DNA: TGTGCCAGTAGTATAGGTCTCTCGAGGGGATCCTACAATGAGCAGTTCTTC
CDR3 length: 14; J gene: TRBJ1-2; V gene: TRBV7-9; D gene: NA; clone size: NA; CDR3 protein: CASRTDRPNYGYTF; CDR3 DNA: TGTGCCAGCAGAACCGACAGGCCCAACTATGGCTACACCTTC
CDR3 length: 15; J gene: TRBJ1-1; V gene: TRBV5-1; D gene: NA; clone size: NA; CDR3 protein: CASSGPEGAFTEAFF; CDR3 DNA: TGCGCCAGCAGCGGCCCGGAGGGCGCCTTCACTGAAGCTTTCTTT
CDR3 length: 14; J gene: TRBJ1-5; V gene: TRBV18; D gene: TRBD1; clone size: NA; CDR3 protein: CASSLGQGGEPQHF; CDR3 DNA: TGTGCCAGCTCACTCGGACAGGGCGGGGAGCCCCAGCATTTT
CDR3 length: 16; J gene: TRBJ1-1; V gene: TRBV3-1/TRBV3-2; D gene: NA; clone size: NA; CDR3 protein: CASSQDSSMVGTEAFF; CDR3 DNA: TGTGCCAGCAGCCAAGATTCGTCGATGGTGGGCACTGAAGCTTTCTTT
CDR3 length: 15; J gene: TRBJ1-2; V gene: TRBV18; D gene: TRBD1; clone size: NA; CDR3 protein: CASSPPGTGNYGYTF; CDR3 DNA: TGTGCCAGCTCACCGCCCGGGACAGGAAACTATGGCTACACCTTC
CDR3 length: 13; J gene: TRBJ1-3; V gene: TRBV30; D gene: NA; clone size: NA; CDR3 protein: CAWSPGSGNTIYF; CDR3 DNA: TGTGCCTGGAGTCCAGGGTCTGGAAACACCATATATTTT
CDR3 length: 15; J gene: TRBJ1-2; V gene: TRBV7-9; D gene: NA; clone size: once; CDR3 protein: CASSSLNWGGGGYTF; CDR3 DNA: TGTGCCAGCAGCTCCCTCAATTGGGGGGGAGGTGGCTACACCTTC
CDR3 length: 13; J gene: TRBJ1-3; V gene: TRBV5-6; D gene: NA; clone size: once; CDR3 protein: CASSSNRPDTIYF; CDR3 DNA: TGTGCCAGCAGCTCGAACCGCCCGGACACCATATATTTT
CDR3 length: 14; J gene: TRBJ2-2; V gene: TRBV6-4; D gene: TRBD1; clone size: NA; CDR3 protein: CASSDGQGTGELFF; CDR3 DNA: TGTGCCAGCAGTGACGGACAGGGCACCGGGGAGCTGTTTTTT
CDR3 length: 15; J gene: TRBJ1-2; V gene: TRBV19; D gene: NA; clone size: NA; CDR3 protein: CASSIKGQGHYGYTF; CDR3 DNA: TGTGCCAGTAGTATTAAAGGGCAGGGGCACTATGGCTACACCTTC
CDR3 length: 13; J gene: TRBJ1-2; V gene: TRBV6-4; D gene: NA; clone size: once; CDR3 protein: CASSDSSGYGYTF; CDR3 DNA: TGTGCCAGCAGTGACTCGTCAGGGTATGGCTACACCTTC
CDR3 length: 13; J gene: TRBJ2-5; V gene: TRBV7-9; D gene: TRBD2; clone size: NA; CDR3 protein: CASSLGGVEIQYF; CDR3 DNA: TGTGCCAGCAGCCTCGGGGGGGTCGAAATCCAGTACTTC
CDR3 length: 14; J gene: TRBJ1-2; V gene: TRBV6-5; D gene: TRBD1; clone size: once; CDR3 protein: CASRRTGTNYGYTF; CDR3 DNA: TGTGCCAGCAGACGGACAGGGACTAACTATGGCTACACCTTC
CDR3 length: 12; J gene: TRBJ2-1; V gene: TRBV6-5; D gene: TRBD1; clone size: NA; CDR3 protein: CASTAAGTGEFF; CDR3 DNA: TGTGCCAGCACCGCCGCCGGGACAGGGGAGTTCTTC
CDR3 length: 13; J gene: TRBJ2-1; V gene: TRBV19; D gene: NA; clone size: NA; CDR3 protein: CASSGGIYNEQFF; CDR3 DNA: TGTGCCAGTAGTGGAGGGATCTACAATGAGCAGTTCTTC
CDR3 length: 20; J gene: TRBJ1-6; V gene: TRBV19; D gene: TRBD1; clone size: NA; CDR3 protein: CASSREDRGAANSYNSPLHF; CDR3 DNA: TGTGCCAGTAGTAGGGAAGACAGGGGGGCCGCGAACTCCTATAATTCACCCCTCCACTTT